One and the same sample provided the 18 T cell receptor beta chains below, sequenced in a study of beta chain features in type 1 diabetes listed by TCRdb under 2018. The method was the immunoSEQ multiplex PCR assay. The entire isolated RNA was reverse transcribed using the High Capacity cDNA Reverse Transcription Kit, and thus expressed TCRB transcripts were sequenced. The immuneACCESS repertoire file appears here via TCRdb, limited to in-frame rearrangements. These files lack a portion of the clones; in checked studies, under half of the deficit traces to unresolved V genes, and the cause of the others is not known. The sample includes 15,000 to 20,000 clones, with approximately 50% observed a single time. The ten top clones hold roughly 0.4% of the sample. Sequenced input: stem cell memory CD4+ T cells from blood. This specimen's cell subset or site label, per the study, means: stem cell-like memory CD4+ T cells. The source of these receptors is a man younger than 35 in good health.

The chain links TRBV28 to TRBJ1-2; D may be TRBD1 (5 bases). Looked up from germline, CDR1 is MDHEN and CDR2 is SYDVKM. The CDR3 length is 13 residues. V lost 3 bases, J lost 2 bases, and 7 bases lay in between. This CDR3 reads CASSFGGNYGYTF. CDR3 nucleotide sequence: TGTGCCAGCAGTTTCGGGGGAAACTATGGCTACACCTTC.

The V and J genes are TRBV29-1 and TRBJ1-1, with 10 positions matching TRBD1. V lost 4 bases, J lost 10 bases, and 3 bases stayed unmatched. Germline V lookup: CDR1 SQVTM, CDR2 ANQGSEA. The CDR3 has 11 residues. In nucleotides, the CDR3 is TGCAGCGTTGGCCGGACAGGGGGAGCTTTCTTT. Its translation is CSVGRTGGAFF.

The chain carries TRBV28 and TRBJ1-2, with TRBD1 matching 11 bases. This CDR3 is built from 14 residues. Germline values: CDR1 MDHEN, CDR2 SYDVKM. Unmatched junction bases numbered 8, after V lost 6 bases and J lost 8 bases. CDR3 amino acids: CASRSDRGLGGYTF. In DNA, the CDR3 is TGTGCCAGCAGATCGGACAGGGGGCTTGGCGGCTACACCTTC.

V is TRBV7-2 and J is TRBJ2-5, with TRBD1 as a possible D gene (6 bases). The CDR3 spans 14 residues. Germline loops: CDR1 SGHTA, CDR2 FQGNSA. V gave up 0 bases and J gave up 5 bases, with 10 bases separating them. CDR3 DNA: TGTGCCAGCAGCTTAGCTTATCAGGGGGAGACCCAGTACTTC. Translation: CASSLAYQGETQYF.

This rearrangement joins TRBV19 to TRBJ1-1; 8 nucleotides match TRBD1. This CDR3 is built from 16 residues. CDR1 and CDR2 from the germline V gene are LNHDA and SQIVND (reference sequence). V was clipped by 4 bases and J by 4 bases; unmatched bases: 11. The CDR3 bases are TGTGCCAGTAGTACGGGAGACAGGGGATGGGGCACTGAAGCTTTCTTT. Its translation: CASSTGDRGWGTEAFF.

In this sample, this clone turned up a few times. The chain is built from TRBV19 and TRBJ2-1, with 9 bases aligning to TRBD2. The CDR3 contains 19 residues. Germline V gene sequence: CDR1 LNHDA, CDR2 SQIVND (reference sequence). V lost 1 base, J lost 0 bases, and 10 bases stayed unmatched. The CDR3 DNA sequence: TGTGCCAGTAGTATAGTTTCCAGCGGGGGGTCCGGCTCCTACAATGAGCAGTTCTTC. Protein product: CASSIVSSGGSGSYNEQFF.

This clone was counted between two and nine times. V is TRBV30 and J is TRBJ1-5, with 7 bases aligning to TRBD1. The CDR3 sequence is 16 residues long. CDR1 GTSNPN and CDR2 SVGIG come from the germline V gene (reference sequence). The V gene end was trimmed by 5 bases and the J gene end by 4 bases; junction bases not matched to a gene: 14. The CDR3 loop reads CAWGTLNRGGNQPQHF. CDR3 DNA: TGTGCCTGGGGCACCTTAAACAGGGGCGGGAATCAGCCCCAGCATTTT.

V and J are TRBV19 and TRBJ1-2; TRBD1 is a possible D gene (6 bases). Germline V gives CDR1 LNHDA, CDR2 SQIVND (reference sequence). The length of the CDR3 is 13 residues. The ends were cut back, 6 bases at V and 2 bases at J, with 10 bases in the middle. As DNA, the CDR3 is TGTGCCAGTAGGCCAGACAGGAACTATGGCTACACCTTC. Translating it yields CASRPDRNYGYTF.

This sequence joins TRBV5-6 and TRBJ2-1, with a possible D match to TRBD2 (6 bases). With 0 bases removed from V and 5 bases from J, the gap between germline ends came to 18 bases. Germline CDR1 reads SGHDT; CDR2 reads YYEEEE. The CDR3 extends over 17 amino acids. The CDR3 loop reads CASSLARRLGINNEQFF. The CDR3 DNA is TGTGCCAGCAGCTTGGCGAGGAGACTAGGGATAAACAATGAGCAGTTCTTC.

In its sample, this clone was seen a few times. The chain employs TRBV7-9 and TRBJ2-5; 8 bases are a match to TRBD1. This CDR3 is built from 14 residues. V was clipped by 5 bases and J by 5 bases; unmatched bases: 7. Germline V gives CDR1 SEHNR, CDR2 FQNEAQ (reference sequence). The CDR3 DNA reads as TGTGCCAGCAGCCAACAGGGGGATAAGGAGACCCAGTACTTC. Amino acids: CASSQQGDKETQYF.

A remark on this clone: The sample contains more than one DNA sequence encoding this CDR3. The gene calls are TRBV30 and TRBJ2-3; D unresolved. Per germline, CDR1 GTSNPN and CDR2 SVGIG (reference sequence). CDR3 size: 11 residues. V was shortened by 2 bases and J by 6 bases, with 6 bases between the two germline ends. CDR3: CAWSPQDTQYF. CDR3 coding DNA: TGTGCCTGGAGTCCGCAGGATACGCAGTATTTT.

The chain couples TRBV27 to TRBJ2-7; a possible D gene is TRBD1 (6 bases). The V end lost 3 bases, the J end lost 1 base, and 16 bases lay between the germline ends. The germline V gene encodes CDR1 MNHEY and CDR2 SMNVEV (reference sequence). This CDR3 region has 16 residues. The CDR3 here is CASSFMTPRGSYEQYF. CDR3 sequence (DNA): TGTGCCAGCAGTTTTATGACTCCAAGGGGGTCCTACGAGCAGTACTTC.

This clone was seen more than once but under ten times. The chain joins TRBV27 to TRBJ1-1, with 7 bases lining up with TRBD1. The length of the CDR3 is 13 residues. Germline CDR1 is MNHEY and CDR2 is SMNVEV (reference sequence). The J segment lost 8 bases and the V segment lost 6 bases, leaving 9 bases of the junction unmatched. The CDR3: CASRSPTGQEAFF. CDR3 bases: TGTGCCAGCAGATCCCCGACAGGGCAGGAAGCTTTCTTT.

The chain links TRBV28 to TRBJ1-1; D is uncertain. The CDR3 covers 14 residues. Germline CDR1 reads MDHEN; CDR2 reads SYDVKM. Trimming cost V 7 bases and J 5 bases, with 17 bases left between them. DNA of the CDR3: TGTGCCAGCACCCGCCGGGGAGGGCGGACTGAAGCTTTCTTT. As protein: CASTRRGGRTEAFF.

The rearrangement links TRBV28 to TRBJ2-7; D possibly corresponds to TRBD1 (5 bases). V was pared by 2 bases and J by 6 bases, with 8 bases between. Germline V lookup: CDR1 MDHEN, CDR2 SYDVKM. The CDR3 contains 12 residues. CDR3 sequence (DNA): TGTGCCAGCAGTTTAACACAGGTCGAGCAGTACTTC. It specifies CASSLTQVEQYF.

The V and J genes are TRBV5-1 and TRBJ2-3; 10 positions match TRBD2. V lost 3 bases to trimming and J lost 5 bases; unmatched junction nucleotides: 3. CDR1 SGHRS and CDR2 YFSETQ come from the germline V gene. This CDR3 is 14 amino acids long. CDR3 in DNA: TGCGCCAGCAGCTGGACTAGCGGAGGAGATACGCAGTATTTT. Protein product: CASSWTSGGDTQYF.

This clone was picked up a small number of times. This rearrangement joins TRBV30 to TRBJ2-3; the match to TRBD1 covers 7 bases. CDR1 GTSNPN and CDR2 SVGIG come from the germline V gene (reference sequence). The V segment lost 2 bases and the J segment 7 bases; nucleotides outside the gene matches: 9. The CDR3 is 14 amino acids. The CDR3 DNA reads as TGTGCCTGGAGTCCCAGTCCGACAGGGTATACGCAGTATTTT. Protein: CAWSPSPTGYTQYF.

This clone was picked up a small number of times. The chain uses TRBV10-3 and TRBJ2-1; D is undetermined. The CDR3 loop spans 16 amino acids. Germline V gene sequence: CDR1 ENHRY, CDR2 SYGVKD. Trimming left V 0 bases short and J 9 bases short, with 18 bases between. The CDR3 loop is CAISESEARRNGEQFF. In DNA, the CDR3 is TGTGCCATCAGTGAGTCTGAGGCTCGACGTAATGGTGAGCAGTTCTTC.